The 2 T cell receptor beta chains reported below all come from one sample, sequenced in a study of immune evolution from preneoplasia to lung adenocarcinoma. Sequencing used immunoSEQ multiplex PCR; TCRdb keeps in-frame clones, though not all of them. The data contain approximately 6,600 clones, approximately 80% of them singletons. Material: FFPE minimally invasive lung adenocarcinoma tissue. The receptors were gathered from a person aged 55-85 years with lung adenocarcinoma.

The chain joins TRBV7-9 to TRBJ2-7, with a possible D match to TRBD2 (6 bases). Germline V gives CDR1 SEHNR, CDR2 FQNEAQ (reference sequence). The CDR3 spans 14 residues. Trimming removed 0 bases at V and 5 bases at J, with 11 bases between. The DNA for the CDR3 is TGTGCCAGCAGCTTAGCGCAGGGACTCGACGAGCAGTACTTC. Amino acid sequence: CASSLAQGLDEQYF.

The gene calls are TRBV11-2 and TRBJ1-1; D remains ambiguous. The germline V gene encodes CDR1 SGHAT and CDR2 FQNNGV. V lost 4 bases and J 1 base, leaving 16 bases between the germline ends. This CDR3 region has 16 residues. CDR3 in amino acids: CASSSYPPRSNTEAFF. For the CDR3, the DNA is TGTGCCAGCAGCTCCTACCCGCCGCGATCGAACACTGAAGCTTTCTTT.